This note documents a single T cell receptor (beta chain) sequence. This record comes from a study of blood T cell repertoires in COVID-19. The wider study: Acute-phase and convalescent COVID-19 samples originated in the United States, Italy and Spain. Sources were T cells, B-cell-depleted T cells, or PBMCs; the material itself was cDNA or gDNA.

Original processing notes: Reference gene primer amplification gave estimated nucleated cell counts. Method: immunoSEQ multiplex PCR; TCRdb's copy keeps in-frame clones and lacks some. V, J and clone size were drawn from that table, and D and trimming were deduced from the DNA. The data show a few hundred thousand clones, around 89% seen once. Looked up from germline, CDR1 is SEHNR and CDR2 is FQNEAQ (reference sequence). The CDR3 has 14 amino acids. V lost 5 bases to trimming and J lost 5 bases; unmatched junction nucleotides: 8. This receptor was identified in a woman in her fifties or sixties with COVID-19, enrolled during active disease. V and J are TRBV7-9 and TRBJ2-7, with 8 bases matching TRBD1. Source material: peripheral blood. The CDR3 loop is CASSLDREVHEQYF. Here the CDR3 DNA reads TGTGCCAGCAGCCTGGACAGGGAGGTCCACGAGCAGTACTTC.